One and the same sample provided the 7 T cell receptor beta chains below, sequenced in a study of breast tumors, draining lymph nodes, adjacent tissues. TCRdb passed the multiplex PCR reads through MiXCR, listing each CDR3 protein once. The data show 25,000 to 40,000 distinct CDR3 sequences, roughly 63% seen once. The sample consisted of breast tumor tissue. Receptors originate from a female donor with breast cancer. Some clones in this sample may be carry-over from other donors' samples.

This clonotype was observed a handful of times. V and J are TRBV9 and TRBJ1-6; D remains unclear. In germline, CDR1 is SGDLS, CDR2 YYNGEE. V lost 0 bases and J 10 bases, leaving 11 bases between the germline ends. The CDR3 length is 14 residues. CDR3 DNA: TGTGCCAGCAGCGTAGAGCAGTCCGCCTCACCCCTCCACTTT. Its protein is CASSVEQSASPLHF. Supplemented by reference TRBV9 and TRBJ1-6, the full variable domain reads DSGVTQTPKHLITATGQRVTLRCSPRSGDLSVYWYQQSLDQGLQFLIQYYNGEERAKGNILERFSAQQFPDLHSELNLSSLELGDSALYFCASSVEQSASPLHFGNGTRLTVT.

J is TRBJ1-4 and V is TRBV2; no reliable D call. Trimming stripped 7 bases from V and 6 bases from J, with 12 bases between. This CDR3 has 13 amino acids. Germline V CDR1 and CDR2: SNHLY, FYNNEI. The CDR3: CASTAVMDEKLFF. The CDR3 DNA reads as TGTGCCAGCACGGCAGTTATGGATGAAAAACTGTTTTTT.

This clonotype was seen at least ten times. V gene TRBV6-6 combines with J gene TRBJ2-5; 8 bases map to TRBD2. Germline CDR1 reads MNHNY; CDR2 reads SVGAGI (reference sequence). This CDR3 has 15 residues. V was pared by 7 bases and J by 4 bases, with 11 bases of the junction left unmatched. CDR3 DNA sequence: TGTGCCAGCACCCCCCCGGGGGGGGAGGGAGAGACCCAGTACTTC. Protein product: CASTPPGGEGETQYF.

The chain has TRBV20-1 and TRBJ2-1, with 8 bases matching TRBD1. The V gene's germline CDR1 is DFQATT and CDR2 SNEGSKA (reference sequence). This CDR3 is built from 14 residues. V dropped 4 bases and J dropped 7; count of bases not matched to a gene: 9. In DNA, the CDR3 is TGCAGTGCTATGACAGGGGTTAAGTTAAATGAGCAGTTCTTC. This codes for CSAMTGVKLNEQFF.

This chain joins TRBV6-6 and TRBJ2-7; D perhaps matches TRBD1 (5 bases). The CDR3 has 13 residues. V was shortened by 2 bases and J by 3 bases, with 8 bases between the two germline ends. Per the germline V gene, CDR1 is MNHNY and CDR2 is SVGAGI (reference sequence). CDR3 bases: TGTGCCAGCAGTTACCAGGGTAACTACGAGCAGTACTTC. The encoded protein is CASSYQGNYEQYF.

This clonotype was recorded a few times. This chain uses TRBV12-3 or TRBV12-4 with TRBJ2-3, with 7 bases identical to TRBD1. The CDR3 has 13 residues. Trimming at V came to 6 bases and at J to 3 bases, leaving 3 bases not matched to a gene. CDR3 sequence reads: CASRTQGTDTQYF. Written as DNA, the CDR3 is TGTGCCAGCAGAACACAGGGGACAGATACGCAGTATTTT.

This CDR3 reads CSANTYRESYEQYF. For the CDR3, the DNA is TGCAGTGCGAACACCTACAGGGAATCCTACGAGCAGTACTTC. The V call is TRBV20-1, the J call TRBJ2-7; weak D call: TRBD1 (6 bases). The ends were cut back, 6 bases at V and 1 base at J, with 16 bases in the middle. The CDR3 spans 14 residues. Germline CDR1 DFQATT, CDR2 SNEGSKA (reference sequence).